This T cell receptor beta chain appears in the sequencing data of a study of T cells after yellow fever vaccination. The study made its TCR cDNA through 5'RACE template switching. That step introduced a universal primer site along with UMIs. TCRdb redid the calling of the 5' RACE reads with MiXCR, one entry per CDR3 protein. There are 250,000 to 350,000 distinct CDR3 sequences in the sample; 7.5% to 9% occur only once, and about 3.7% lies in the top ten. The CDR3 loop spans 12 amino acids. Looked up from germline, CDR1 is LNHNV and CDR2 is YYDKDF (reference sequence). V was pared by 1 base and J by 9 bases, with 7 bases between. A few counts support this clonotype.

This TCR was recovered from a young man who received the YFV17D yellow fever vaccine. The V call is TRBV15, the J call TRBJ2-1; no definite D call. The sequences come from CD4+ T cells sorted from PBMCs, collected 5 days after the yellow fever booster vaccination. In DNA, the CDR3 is TGTGCCACCAGCAGAGTGGGTGGTGAGCAGTTCTTC. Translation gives CATSRVGGEQFF.